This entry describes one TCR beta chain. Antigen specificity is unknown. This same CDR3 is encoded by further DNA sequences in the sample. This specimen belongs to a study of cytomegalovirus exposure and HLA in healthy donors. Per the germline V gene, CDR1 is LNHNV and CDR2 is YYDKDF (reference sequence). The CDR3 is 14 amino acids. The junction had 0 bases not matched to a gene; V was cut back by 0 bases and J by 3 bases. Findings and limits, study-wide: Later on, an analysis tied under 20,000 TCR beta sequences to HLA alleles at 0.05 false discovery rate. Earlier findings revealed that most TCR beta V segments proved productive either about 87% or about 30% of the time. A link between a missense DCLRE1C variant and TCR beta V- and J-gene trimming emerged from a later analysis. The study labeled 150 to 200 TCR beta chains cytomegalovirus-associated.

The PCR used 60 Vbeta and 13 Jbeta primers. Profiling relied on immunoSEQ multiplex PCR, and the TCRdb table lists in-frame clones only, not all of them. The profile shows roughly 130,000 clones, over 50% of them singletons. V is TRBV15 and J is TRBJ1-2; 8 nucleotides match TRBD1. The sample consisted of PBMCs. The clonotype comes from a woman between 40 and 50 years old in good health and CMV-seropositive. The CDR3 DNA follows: TGTGCCACCAGCAGAGAACAGGGGGACTATGGCTACACCTTC. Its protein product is CATSREQGDYGYTF.